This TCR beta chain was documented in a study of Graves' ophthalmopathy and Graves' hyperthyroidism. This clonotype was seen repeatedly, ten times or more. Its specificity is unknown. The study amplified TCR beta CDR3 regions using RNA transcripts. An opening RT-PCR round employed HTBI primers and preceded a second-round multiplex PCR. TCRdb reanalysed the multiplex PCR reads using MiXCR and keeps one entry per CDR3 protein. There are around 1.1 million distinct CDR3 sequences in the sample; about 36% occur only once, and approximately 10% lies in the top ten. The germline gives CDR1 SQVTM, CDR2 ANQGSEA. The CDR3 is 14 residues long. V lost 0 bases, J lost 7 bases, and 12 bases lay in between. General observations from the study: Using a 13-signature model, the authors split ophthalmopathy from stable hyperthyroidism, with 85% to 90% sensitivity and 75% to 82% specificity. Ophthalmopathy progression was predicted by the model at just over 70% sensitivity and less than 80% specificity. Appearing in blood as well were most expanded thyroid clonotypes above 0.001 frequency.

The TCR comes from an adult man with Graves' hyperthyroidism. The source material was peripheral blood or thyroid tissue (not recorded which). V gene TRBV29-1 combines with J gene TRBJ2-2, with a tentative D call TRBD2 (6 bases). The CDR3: CSVEDLGLDGELFF. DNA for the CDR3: TGCAGCGTTGAAGATCTGGGACTTGACGGGGAGCTGTTTTTT.